This T cell receptor (beta chain) was captured by sequencing in a study of blood T cell repertoires in COVID-19. Across the whole study: Nucleic acid was either cDNA or gDNA, and it came from T cells, B-cell-depleted T cells, or PBMCs.

Profiling relied on immunoSEQ multiplex PCR, and the TCRdb table lists in-frame clones only, not all of them. Seen here are hundreds of thousands of clones, about 85% observed once, and the top ten hold over 9.5%. From germline, CDR1 is SEHNR and CDR2 FQNEAQ (reference sequence). With 4 bases clipped from V and 3 bases from J, the junction kept 4 bases outside the gene matches. The CDR3 is made up of 14 amino acids. The V gene is TRBV7-9, the J gene TRBJ2-7; 9 bases map to TRBD2. The specimen sequenced was peripheral blood. This TCR came from a woman under 30 who had recovered from COVID-19. The CDR3 sequence is CASSSSGKFYEQYF. CDR3 DNA sequence: TGTGCCAGCAGCTCTAGCGGGAAATTCTACGAGCAGTACTTC.